These 14 T cell receptor beta chains originate from one sample sequenced in a study of preoperative IRX-2 immunotherapy in early breast cancer. Indicated treatment: preoperative locoregional IRX-2 cytokine immunotherapy. Generated by immunoSEQ multiplex PCR, the TCRdb table keeps only in-frame clones and is missing some. The sample includes some 59,000 clones, approximately 93% seen only once; the top ten take roughly 1.7%. This material was obtained from a patient treated with IRX-2 immunotherapy. All receptors derive from a human donor with breast cancer.

The genes are TRBV5-8 and TRBJ2-2; the D gene is possibly TRBD1 (5 bases). This CDR3 contains 14 residues. The V end lost 3 bases, the J end lost 13 bases, and 19 bases lay between the germline ends. Germline assignment: CDR1 SGHTS and CDR2 YDEGEE. CDR3 in amino acids: CASSSWATANWLFF. CDR3 nucleotide sequence: TGTGCCAGCAGCTCTTGGGCGACAGCCAATTGGCTGTTTTTT.

CDR3 DNA: TGTGCCAGCAGCTTTAACATTCGAAGTGAGCAGTTCTTC. It codes for CASSFNIRSEQFF. The chain couples TRBV5-6 to TRBJ2-1, with D hard to call. The CDR3 is 13 amino acids. Germline V CDR1 and CDR2: SGHDT, YYEEEE. Trimming took 2 bases from V and 9 from J, leaving 12 bases between them.

The genes are TRBV6-5 and TRBJ1-4; D may be TRBD1 (6 bases). The CDR3 covers 14 residues. Germline CDR1 and CDR2: MNHEY and SVGAGI. V gave up 8 bases and J gave up 12 bases, with 22 bases separating them. CDR3 residues: CASGPTGRWKELFF. The DNA of the CDR3 is TGTGCCAGCGGACCAACAGGGAGGTGGAAGGAACTGTTTTTT.

This chain joins TRBV27 and TRBJ2-1, with 8 bases that match TRBD1. Per the germline V gene, CDR1 is MNHEY and CDR2 is SMNVEV (reference sequence). This CDR3 region has 15 residues. V was clipped by 7 bases and J by 3 bases; unmatched bases: 8. CDR3 coding DNA: TGTGCCAGCACTCCACACGGGACAGGCTACAATGAGCAGTTCTTC. As protein: CASTPHGTGYNEQFF.

V and J are TRBV7-3 and TRBJ2-5; tentative D call: TRBD1 (6 bases). The ends were cut back, 5 bases at V and 2 bases at J, with 9 bases in the middle. CDR3 length: 13 amino acids. CDR1 and CDR2 from the germline V gene are SGHTA and FQGTGA. This CDR3 is CASSRGQQETQYF. The CDR3 nucleotides read TGTGCCAGCAGCCGCGGACAGCAAGAGACCCAGTACTTC.

The chain links TRBV7-9 to TRBJ2-1, with 9 bases identical to TRBD2. The CDR3 has 15 amino acids. From germline, CDR1 is SEHNR and CDR2 FQNEAQ (reference sequence). V lost 2 bases to trimming and J lost 6 bases; unmatched junction nucleotides: 5. The CDR3 loop is CASSLLAGRANEQFF. The DNA of the CDR3 is TGTGCCAGCAGCTTACTAGCGGGACGTGCCAATGAGCAGTTCTTC.

This CDR3 reads CASSRTGGIATNEKLFF. The CDR3, as DNA: TGTGCCAGCAGCCGGACAGGTGGGATTGCAACTAATGAAAAACTGTTTTTT. V is TRBV11-2 and J is TRBJ1-4; 7 positions agree with TRBD1. There are 17 residues in the CDR3. V shed 5 bases, J shed 0 bases, and the junction held 9 bases outside the gene matches. Germline CDR1 is SGHAT and CDR2 is FQNNGV.

The rearrangement uses TRBV7-9 and TRBJ1-4, with D possibly matching TRBD1 (5 bases). The V end was cut by 6 bases, the J end by 10 bases, with 18 bases between. The germline gives CDR1 SEHNR, CDR2 FQNEAQ (reference sequence). CDR3 length equals 14 residues. CDR3 coding DNA: TGTGCCAGCAGTCGGGGGAGTGCGGATGGAAAACTGTTTTTT. Protein sequence: CASSRGSADGKLFF.

J is TRBJ2-5 and V is TRBV27; D might be TRBD1 (6 bases). The DNA end lines up better with TRBJ2-7; the J call may be wrong. The length of the CDR3 is 13 residues. Looked up from germline, CDR1 is MNHEY and CDR2 is SMNVEV (reference sequence). The CDR3 DNA is TGTGCCAGCAGTTTAGGGGACACCGACGAGCAGTACTTC. This sequence encodes CASSLGDTDEQYF.

CDR3 bases: TGTGCCAGCTTTCCGGGGGCGGGCGGCACAGATACGCAGTATTTT. Its translation is CASFPGAGGTDTQYF. The chain combines TRBV5-5 with TRBJ2-3; D is possibly TRBD1 or TRBD2 (6 bases each). The V gene lost 7 bases and the J gene lost 1 base, with 16 bases spanning the gap. This CDR3 spans 15 amino acids. Germline loops: CDR1 SGHKS, CDR2 YYEKEE (reference sequence).

The V call is TRBV28, the J call TRBJ2-5; a weak D match, TRBD2 (5 bases). Germline loops: CDR1 MDHEN, CDR2 SYDVKM. The CDR3 has 13 amino acids. V lost 5 bases, J lost 5 bases, and 12 bases lay in between. The CDR3 DNA sequence: TGTGCCAGCAGTCCTCTCGGGGTGGAGACCCAGTACTTC. Its translation: CASSPLGVETQYF.

The gene calls are TRBV28 and TRBJ2-2, with D maybe TRBD1 (5 bases). V lost 2 bases to trimming and J lost 6 bases, with 10 bases between them. The CDR3 runs to 14 residues. CDR1 is MDHEN, CDR2 SYDVKM, per germline. CDR3 nucleotide sequence: TGTGCCAGCAGTTTAGGGGCCCGTGCCGGGGAGCTGTTTTTT. Encoded protein: CASSLGARAGELFF.

The rearrangement links TRBV6-1 to TRBJ2-4; the D gene is possibly TRBD1 (6 bases). In germline, CDR1 is MNHNS, CDR2 SASEGT. The CDR3 spans 15 residues. V gave up 7 bases and J gave up 0 bases, with 13 bases separating them. CDR3: CASTGTRLAKNIQYF. In DNA form, the CDR3 reads TGTGCCAGCACGGGGACAAGACTAGCCAAAAACATTCAGTACTTC.

The genes are TRBV29-1 and TRBJ1-1; D gene uncertain. Germline CDR1 and CDR2: SQVTM and ANQGSEA. The CDR3 spans 13 residues. Trimming took 4 bases from V and 4 from J, leaving 13 bases between them. In nucleotides, the CDR3 is TGCAGCGTTGTTTTAGGGCGGAGCACTGAAGCTTTCTTT. It yields the protein CSVVLGRSTEAFF. The full variable domain, with the rest looked up from reference TRBV29-1 and TRBJ1-1, is SAVISQKPSRDICQRGTSLTIQCQVDSQVTMMFWYRQQPGQSLTLIATANQGSEATYESGFVIDKFPISRPNLTFSTLTVSNMSPEDSSIYLCSVVLGRSTEAFFGQGTRLTVV.